Listed here are 6 T cell receptor beta chains from one sample, sequenced in a study of human T cells and chemical hapten exposure. TCRdb independently ran MiXCR on the RACE reads; one entry per CDR3 protein. The data contain fewer than 300,000 distinct CDR3 sequences, around 7.7% of them singletons. Indicated time point: pre-sensitization, week 0. Treatment meaning: therapeutic diphenylcyclopropenone sensitization with weekly scalp DPC. The material was whole blood, obtained in connection with sensitization to the hapten diphenylcyclopropenone (DPC). Receptor source: a young man with alopecia areata. Some clones in this sample may be carry-over from other donors' samples.

This chain links TRBV12-3 or TRBV12-4 with TRBJ2-4; D gene uncertain. The CDR3 covers 15 residues. The V and J ends lost 6 bases and 2 bases respectively, with 14 bases between them. In DNA form, the CDR3 reads TGTGCCAGCAGCAGGCAGAGCCTCCCCAAAAACATTCAGTACTTC. Translating gives CASSRQSLPKNIQYF.

The chain carries TRBV11-1 and TRBJ2-5, with unresolved D. V was trimmed by 0 bases and J by 7 bases, leaving 6 bases between them. CDR1 and CDR2 from the germline V gene are SGHAT and FQDESV (reference sequence). CDR3 length: 12 amino acids. CDR3 sequence: CASSLATRTQYF. The CDR3, as DNA: TGTGCCAGCAGCTTAGCGACGAGGACCCAGTACTTC. The full variable domain, rest sourced from reference TRBV11-1 and TRBJ2-5, is EAEVAQSPRYKITEKSQAVAFWCDPISGHATLYWYRQILGQGPELLVQFQDESVVDDSQLPKDRFSAERLKGVDSTLKIQPAELGDSAMYLCASSLATRTQYFGPGTRLLVL.

In its sample, this clonotype was seen a few times. The V gene is TRBV7-3, the J gene TRBJ2-2; D gene ambiguous. Trimming stripped 0 bases from V and 2 bases from J, with 13 bases between. The CDR3 loop spans 17 amino acids. CDR1 SGHTA and CDR2 FQGTGA come from the germline V gene. CDR3: CASSLTAFSGNTGELFF. DNA of the CDR3: TGTGCCAGCAGCTTAACGGCGTTCAGTGGAAACACCGGGGAGCTGTTTTTT. The complete variable domain, with remaining parts taken from reference TRBV7-3 and TRBJ2-2, reads GAGVSQTPSNKVTEKGKYVELRCDPISGHTALYWYRQSLGQGPEFLIYFQGTGAADDSGLPNDRFFAVRPEGSVSTLKIQRTERGDSAVYLCASSLTAFSGNTGELFFGEGSRLTVL.

The rearrangement links TRBV6-2 or TRBV6-3 to TRBJ2-6, with D uncertain. This CDR3 has 18 residues. CDR1 and CDR2 (germline): MNHEY, SVGEGT. Trimming stripped 5 bases from V and 0 bases from J, with 17 bases between. This chain's CDR3 is CASSPRYELASGANVLTF. CDR3 DNA: TGTGCCAGCAGTCCCCGTTATGAGTTGGCCTCTGGGGCCAACGTCCTGACTTTC.

The V and J genes are TRBV7-9 and TRBJ2-5; TRBD1 matches 10 bases. CDR3 length equals 14 residues. The junction had 3 bases not matched to a gene; V was cut back by 4 bases and J by 4 bases. Germline V gives CDR1 SEHNR, CDR2 FQNEAQ (reference sequence). CDR3 DNA: TGTGCCAGCAGCTCATGGACAGGGGGAGAGACCCAGTACTTC. As protein: CASSSWTGGETQYF.

The table lists this clonotype with a few counts. This rearrangement joins TRBV9 to TRBJ1-2, with no clear D. Germline lookup yields CDR1 SGDLS and CDR2 YYNGEE. This CDR3 region has 13 residues. The V and J ends lost 4 bases and 3 bases respectively, with 10 bases between them. DNA for the CDR3: TGTGCCAGCAGCTCCACAGCGCACTATGGCTACACCTTC. Amino acids: CASSSTAHYGYTF.